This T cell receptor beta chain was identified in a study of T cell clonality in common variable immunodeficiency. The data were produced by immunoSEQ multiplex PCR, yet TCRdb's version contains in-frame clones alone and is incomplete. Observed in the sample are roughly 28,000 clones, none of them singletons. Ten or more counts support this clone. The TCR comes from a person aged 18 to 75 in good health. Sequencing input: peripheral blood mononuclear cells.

This chain's CDR3 is CSAENTGLPYEQYF. The part of the CDR3 DNA that was read is TGCAGTGCGGAAAATACAGGGCTCCCCTACGAG. The chain joins TRBV20-1 to TRBJ2-7; D perhaps matches TRBD1 (6 bases). Sequencing ends 3 residues short of the CDR3 end; the germline J gene provides the rest. V lost 6 bases and J 2 bases, leaving 17 bases between the germline ends. This CDR3 is built from 14 residues. Looked up from germline, CDR1 is DFQATT and CDR2 is SNEGSKA (reference sequence).